This is a list of T cell receptor beta chains from one sample in a study of beta chain features in type 1 diabetes. Profiled with immunoSEQ multiplex PCR; TCRdb holds only in-frame clones, not every one. The profile covers roughly 700,000 clones, with around an eighth appearing a single time and less than 0.025% taken by the ten largest. Sequences were obtained from naive CD4+ T cells from blood. The receptors were sampled from a man younger than 30 with type 1 diabetes. The CDR3 runs from the conserved cysteine through the conserved F or W. A D gene is named only where the DNA matches it firmly. Size tells how often a clone was seen (once, few, many) or the class of an expanded clone, and some rows leave it out.

TRBD1,14,TRBJ2-7,NA,TRBV6-1,CASRQPGQLYEQYF,TGTGCCAGCAGACAACCGGGACAGCTCTACGAGCAGTACTTC
NA,13,TRBJ2-1,few,TRBV29-1,CSVDFGRGTQQFF,TGCAGCGTTGACTTTGGGAGAGGGACTCAGCAGTTCTTC
NA,13,TRBJ1-2,NA,TRBV28,CASSPQTDYGYTF,TGTGCCAGCAGCCCTCAGACGGACTATGGCTACACCTTC
NA,14,TRBJ1-2,NA,TRBV11-2,CASSLGPGGNGYTF,TGTGCCAGCAGCTTAGGGCCTGGGGGCAATGGCTACACCTTC
NA,17,TRBJ1-6,few,TRBV5-4,CASSLQIAPGSNSPLHF,TGTGCCAGCAGCTTACAGATCGCTCCAGGTAGTAACTCACCCCTCCACTTT
TRBD1,15,TRBJ2-7,few,TRBV6-5,CASSITGGEGHEQYF,TGTGCCAGCAGCATCACAGGGGGCGAGGGCCACGAGCAGTACTTC
NA,15,TRBJ1-1,NA,TRBV7-9,CASSLAEGVNTEAFF,TGTGCCAGCAGCTTAGCGGAGGGCGTGAACACTGAAGCTTTCTTT
NA,13,TRBJ2-7,few,TRBV25-1,CASSLPGHYEQYF,TGTGCCAGCAGCCTACCGGGACACTACGAGCAGTACTTC
NA,15,TRBJ1-1,few,TRBV18,CASSPGQTPNTEAFF,TGTGCCAGCTCACCCGGACAGACGCCGAACACTGAAGCTTTCTTT
NA,14,TRBJ1-1,NA,TRBV5-1,CASSLTGSHTEAFF,TGCGCCAGCAGCTTGACAGGTTCTCACACTGAAGCTTTCTTT
NA,13,TRBJ2-5,few,TRBV30,CAWSVQVRETQYF,TGTGCCTGGAGTGTACAGGTCCGGGAGACCCAGTACTTC
NA,13,TRBJ1-4,few,TRBV29-1,CSAPGQGAEKLFF,TGCAGCGCTCCGGGACAAGGGGCAGAAAAACTGTTTTTT
TRBD2,16,TRBJ2-1,NA,TRBV15,CATSRVQRGPNNEQFF,TGTGCCACCAGCAGAGTCCAGCGGGGGCCTAACAATGAGCAGTTCTTC
NA,16,TRBJ2-7,NA,TRBV14,CASSLNLGLPAYEQYF,TGTGCCAGCAGCCTTAATTTGGGTCTGCCAGCCTACGAGCAGTACTTC
NA,16,TRBJ1-4,few,TRBV25-1,CASSGSNSGPGEKLFF,TGTGCCAGCAGTGGATCTAACAGCGGACCGGGGGAAAAACTGTTTTTT
NA,14,TRBJ2-7,few,TRBV29-1,CSVTKMWGSYEQYF,TGCAGCGTCACAAAGATGTGGGGTTCCTACGAGCAGTACTTC